Below, 25 T cell receptor beta chains from the same sample are listed, as sequenced in a study of blood T cells in healthy people across ages. A second PCR of about 6 to 12 cycles used a sample-barcoded 5' primer and a J-beta primer mix. TCRdb itself ran the 5' RACE reads through MiXCR, one entry per CDR3 protein. This sample carries 550,000 to 600,000 distinct CDR3 sequences, more than 45% of them seen once, and the ten largest clones take approximately 23%. Material for sequencing was blood. These receptors were taken from a man at least 80 years old in good health.

This clonotype has a handful of counts. The CDR3 protein is CASSPIGYYGYTF. The CDR3 DNA sequence: TGTGCCAGCAGCCCTATCGGGTACTATGGCTACACCTTC. The genes are TRBV7-2 and TRBJ1-2; D gene ambiguous. This CDR3 has 13 amino acids. Germline V gives CDR1 SGHTA, CDR2 FQGNSA. Trimming left V 5 bases short and J 3 bases short, with 10 bases between. The entire variable domain, with the rest obtained from reference TRBV7-2 and TRBJ1-2, is as follows: GAGVSQSPSNKVTEKGKDVELRCDPISGHTALYWYRQSLGQGLEFLIYFQGNSAPDKSGLPSDRFSAERTGGSVSTLTIQRTQQEDSAVYLCASSPIGYYGYTFGSGTRLTVV.

This chain links TRBV6-2 or TRBV6-3 with TRBJ2-1, with 8 bases lining up with TRBD2. J was trimmed by 2 bases and V by 1 base; bases with no gene match: 4. Germline V CDR1 and CDR2: MNHEY, SVGEGT. The CDR3 sequence is 16 residues long. The CDR3 DNA reads TGTGCCAGCAGTTACTTAGCGGGGAGGACCTACAATGAGCAGTTCTTC. Encoded protein: CASSYLAGRTYNEQFF.

This clonotype was seen just once. The gene calls are TRBV2 and TRBJ2-7, with 7 bases that match TRBD2. The CDR3 runs 13 residues. Germline V lookup: CDR1 SNHLY, CDR2 FYNNEI. The J segment lost 6 bases and the V segment lost 7 bases, leaving 9 bases of the junction unmatched. CDR3 loop: CASNTPRGVEQYF. Written as DNA, the CDR3 is TGTGCCAGCAACACCCCCCGGGGGGTCGAGCAGTACTTC.

V gene TRBV6-5 combines with J gene TRBJ1-1; TRBD1 agrees at 8 bases. J lost 4 bases, V lost 5 bases, and 9 bases had no gene match. The germline CDR1 and CDR2 sequences are MNHEY and SVGAGI. The CDR3 contains 15 residues. The CDR3 protein is CASSPRQGSATEAFF. DNA of the CDR3: TGTGCCAGCAGTCCCCGACAGGGGTCGGCCACTGAAGCTTTCTTT.

This clonotype has just one count. The chain couples TRBV3-1 to TRBJ1-6; the D gene is possibly TRBD1 (5 bases). Germline CDR1 is LGHDT and CDR2 is YNNKEL (reference sequence). Trimming left V 4 bases short and J 6 bases short, with 13 bases between. CDR3 size: 15 residues. DNA of the CDR3: TGTGCCAGCAGCCGAACCGGGACTATTAATTCACCCCTCCACTTT. This gives the protein CASSRTGTINSPLHF.

A few counts support this clonotype. The chain has TRBV7-2 and TRBJ1-5; 7 bases are a match to TRBD1. CDR3 length: 14 amino acids. V shed 1 base, J shed 7 bases, and the junction held 4 bases outside the gene matches. Germline V CDR1 and CDR2: SGHTA, FQGNSA. CDR3 nucleotides: TGTGCCAGCAGCTTAGGGACAGGCAGGCAGCCCCAGCATTTT. This sequence encodes CASSLGTGRQPQHF.

This chain joins TRBV13 and TRBJ2-7, with D perhaps TRBD1 (6 bases). Looked up from germline, CDR1 is PRHDT and CDR2 is FYEKMQ (reference sequence). The CDR3 spans 14 residues. Trimming cost V 1 base and J 8 bases, with 15 bases left between them. The CDR3, as DNA: TGTGCCAGCAGCTTAGCGACGACAGGTTCACAGCAGTACTTC. It yields the protein CASSLATTGSQQYF.

This clonotype has more than one count but fewer than ten. J is TRBJ2-3 and V is TRBV6-5, with 7 nucleotides matching TRBD2. From germline, CDR1 is MNHEY and CDR2 SVGAGI. The ends lost 6 bases at V and 2 bases at J; junction bases unmatched: 8. The CDR3 runs 15 residues. CDR3 in DNA: TGTGCCAGCAGGGCCTCTAGCGGCTACACAGATACGCAGTATTTT. Translating gives CASRASSGYTDTQYF.

This clonotype turned up a few times. The J gene is TRBJ1-2, the V gene TRBV7-2; D is possibly TRBD1 (6 bases). The germline V gene has CDR1 SGHTA and CDR2 FQGNSA. This CDR3 is built from 14 residues. V lost 4 bases, J lost 8 bases, and 17 bases lay in between. Written as DNA, the CDR3 is TGTGCCAGCAGCTCAGAATGGACAGCTCAGGGCTACACCTTC. Its protein product is CASSSEWTAQGYTF.

The chain is built from TRBV7-2 and TRBJ2-4; D is undetermined. The CDR3 covers 14 residues. V was pared by 5 bases and J by 6 bases, with 14 bases between. CDR1 and CDR2 (germline): SGHTA, FQGNSA. CDR3 amino acids: CASSRESRTNIQYF. The CDR3 bases are TGTGCCAGCAGCCGAGAATCGCGAACAAACATTCAGTACTTC.

The V and J genes are TRBV7-6 and TRBJ2-1; 13 bases align to TRBD2. CDR3 length equals 15 residues. With V trimmed by 6 bases and J by 7 bases, 6 bases remained unmatched. Germline values: CDR1 SGHVS, CDR2 FNYEAQ. CDR3 DNA: TGTGCCAGCAGACTAGCGGGGGGGCCGGAAAATGAGCAGTTCTTC. This encodes CASRLAGGPENEQFF.

This clonotype was seen a handful of times. The chain recombines TRBV6-2 or TRBV6-3 with TRBJ2-3, with TRBD1 identical over 11 bases. Losses at the gene ends were 5 bases for V and 5 bases for J; bases not matched to a gene: 6. Per the germline V gene, CDR1 is MNHEY and CDR2 is SVGEGT. The CDR3 has 15 amino acids. This chain's CDR3 is CASSLEDRGRDTQYF. CDR3 nucleotide sequence: TGTGCCAGCAGTCTCGAGGACAGGGGGCGAGATACGCAGTATTTT.

CDR3 sequence (DNA): TGCAGTGCAAGACGACTCAATGGCTACGAGCAGTACTTC. Translated, it gives CSARRLNGYEQYF. The rearrangement links TRBV20-1 to TRBJ2-7; D unclear. The ends were cut back, 6 bases at V and 3 bases at J, with 15 bases in the middle. The CDR3 covers 13 residues. CDR1 DFQATT and CDR2 SNEGSKA come from the germline V gene (reference sequence).

This clonotype has at least ten counts. Sequence at one end of the junction differs from germline and may be a read error. The genes are TRBV3-1 and TRBJ2-7, with D possibly being TRBD2 (5 bases). Germline loops: CDR1 LGHDT, CDR2 YNNKEL (reference sequence). The CDR3 has 13 residues. For the CDR3, the DNA is TGCGCCAGCAGCCAAGGGCGGGCCTACGAGCAGTACTTC. Protein: CASSQGRAYEQYF.

The CDR3 reads CSALTGNLREQYF. The CDR3 nucleotides read TGCAGCGCCTTGACAGGGAACCTCCGCGAGCAGTACTTC. The chain carries TRBV29-1 and TRBJ2-7; TRBD1 matches 7 bases. CDR1 SQVTM and CDR2 ANQGSEA come from the germline V gene. CDR3 length: 13 amino acids. The V and J ends lost 7 bases and 6 bases, in that order; junction bases with no gene match: 12.

This chain connects TRBV4-1 to TRBJ2-1, with D unclear. The length of the CDR3 is 13 residues. In germline, CDR1 is MGHRA, CDR2 YSYEKL. Trimming stripped 4 bases from V and 5 bases from J, with 9 bases between. The chain's CDR3 is CASSLFEDNEQFF. DNA for the CDR3: TGCGCCAGCAGCCTATTCGAGGACAATGAGCAGTTCTTC.

This clonotype was observed a few times. This chain connects TRBV7-2 to TRBJ2-7; D not certain. The germline V gene has CDR1 SGHTA and CDR2 FQGNSA. Trimming took off 5 bases at V and 3 bases at J, with 17 bases between the two ends. This CDR3 has 15 residues. CDR3 bases: TGTGCCAGCAGCCTCTCTCCATCCCAAGGCTACGAGCAGTACTTC. Amino acid sequence: CASSLSPSQGYEQYF. Full variable domain (outside the CDR3, taken from reference TRBV7-2 and TRBJ2-7): GAGVSQSPSNKVTEKGKDVELRCDPISGHTALYWYRQSLGQGLEFLIYFQGNSAPDKSGLPSDRFSAERTGGSVSTLTIQRTQQEDSAVYLCASSLSPSQGYEQYFGPGTRLTVT.

The chain combines TRBV7-2 with TRBJ2-7, with 13 bases that match TRBD2. V lost 1 base and J lost 6; bases outside the gene matches: 6. CDR3 length: 16 residues. Germline lookup yields CDR1 SGHTA and CDR2 FQGNSA. This chain's CDR3 is CASSLELAGGPSEQYF. CDR3 DNA sequence: TGTGCCAGCAGCTTAGAACTAGCGGGAGGGCCAAGCGAGCAGTACTTC.

The V gene is TRBV7-9, the J gene TRBJ2-3; 8 bases fit TRBD2. In germline, CDR1 is SEHNR, CDR2 FQNEAQ (reference sequence). V lost 4 bases and J lost 5; bases outside the gene matches: 11. This CDR3 contains 16 residues. DNA for the CDR3: TGTGCCAGCAGCTCCGCACGAGCGGGGGCCAGAGATACGCAGTATTTT. It codes for CASSSARAGARDTQYF.

This chain uses TRBV14 with TRBJ1-6; a weak D match, TRBD1 (5 bases). Germline loops: CDR1 SGHDN, CDR2 FVKESK. The CDR3 covers 14 residues. V was clipped by 2 bases and J by 7 bases, with 9 bases between them. For the CDR3, the DNA is TGTGCCAGCAGCCAAATGGAGGGGAATTCACCCCTCCACTTT. This translates into CASSQMEGNSPLHF.

V is TRBV20-1 and J is TRBJ1-1; D is unresolved. This CDR3 has 11 residues. Trimming pared 3 bases from V and 6 bases from J, leaving 8 bases between. Germline CDR1 and CDR2: DFQATT and SNEGSKA (reference sequence). The DNA for the CDR3 is TGCAGTGCTAGGACAACGGCTGAAGCTTTCTTT. Its protein product is CSARTTAEAFF.

This clonotype turned up a few times. The chain has TRBV6-6 and TRBJ1-4; 11 bases match TRBD1. This CDR3 is 16 amino acids long. V shed 7 bases, J shed 6 bases, and the junction held 10 bases outside the gene matches. CDR1 and CDR2 (germline): MNHNY, SVGAGI (reference sequence). CDR3 sequence: CASTKGGQGVHEKLFF. Written as DNA, the CDR3 is TGTGCCAGCACCAAGGGGGGACAGGGGGTTCATGAAAAACTGTTTTTT.

The chain links TRBV7-9 to TRBJ2-3, with no clear D. Germline values: CDR1 SEHNR, CDR2 FQNEAQ (reference sequence). The CDR3 length is 13 residues. Trimming removed 3 bases from V and 7 bases from J, with 11 bases in between. This CDR3 is CASSLEVGNTQYF. CDR3 coding DNA: TGTGCCAGCAGCTTGGAAGTGGGAAATACGCAGTATTTT.

This clonotype was seen a handful of times. A much larger clone is a single base away; this may be a read error. The V gene is TRBV6-5, the J gene TRBJ1-4, with D possibly matching TRBD1 (5 bases). CDR3 length: 13 residues. Germline CDR1 MNHEY, CDR2 SVGAGI. With 5 bases removed from V and 8 bases from J, the gap between germline ends came to 12 bases. The CDR3 loop is CASSDYRGEKLFF. CDR3 DNA: TGTGCCAGCAGTGACTATCGGGGGGAAAAACTGTTTTTT.

This clonotype was detected a few times. V usage is TRBV6-2 or TRBV6-3 and J usage is TRBJ2-1, with 12 bases matching TRBD2. J lost 3 bases, V lost 4 bases, and 10 bases had no gene match. The germline gives CDR1 MNHEY, CDR2 SVGEGT. The length of the CDR3 is 18 residues. The CDR3 coding sequence is TGTGCCAGCAGTTCCGCTCTAGCGGGAGGGTATAACTACAATGAGCAGTTCTTC. Amino acids: CASSSALAGGYNYNEQFF.